This T cell receptor beta chain stems from a study of PD-L1 blockade in urothelial cancer. Study information: Samples of blood were analyzed 3 weeks (second dose) and 6 weeks after treatment start. Among blood samples, the median T cell count was 130,000 to 150,000.

Trimming pared 6 bases from V and 4 bases from J, leaving 10 bases between. The CDR3 contains 13 residues. CDR1 is MNHNS, CDR2 SASEGT, per germline. Clones were read by immunoSEQ multiplex PCR, and TCRdb kept only the in-frame ones, dropping some. The table records about 88,000 clones, 85% to 95% of them present only once. This chain uses TRBV6-1 with TRBJ1-5, with TRBD1 as a possible D gene (5 bases). The origin of this receptor is a man aged 55 to 70 with urothelial cancer. This specimen consisted of PBMCs, obtained around atezolizumab (anti-PD-L1) treatment. The CDR3 sequence is CASRLQGNQPQHF. As DNA, the CDR3 is TGTGCCAGCAGGCTCCAGGGTAATCAGCCCCAGCATTTT.